This paragraph reports one T cell receptor beta chain. Ten immunoSEQ deep assay plates were used to sequence the DNA of unsorted PBMCs. Some clones are missing from TCRdb's copy, which holds only in-frame ones; the method was immunoSEQ multiplex PCR. The sample carries 450,000 or so clones, about 74% recorded once. Everyone who donated was a Caucasian adult who lived in Nashville, Tennessee. In unsorted samples, genomic DNA was obtained using 100 million or so PBMCs. Looked up from germline, CDR1 is SEHNR and CDR2 is FQNEAQ (reference sequence). The CDR3 is made up of 16 amino acids. V trimming: 5 bases; J trimming: 0 bases; junction bases outside the gene matches: 10. The data were obtained in a study of shared clonotypes between healthy human individuals.

The receptor was derived from a woman aged 40 to 50 in good health. Some clones in this sample may be carry-over from other donors' samples. This chain links TRBV7-9 with TRBJ2-7, with TRBD2 identical over 7 bases. The sample consisted of PBMCs. CDR3 bases: TGTGCCAGCAGCCCAGCGGGGTACCTGAGCTCCTACGAGCAGTACTTC. Translated: CASSPAGYLSSYEQYF.